Listed below are T cell receptor beta chains from one sample, sequenced in a study of blood T cell repertoires in COVID-19. Libraries were prepared by immunoSEQ multiplex PCR; TCRdb keeps only in-frame clonotypes and omits some of them. The table lists some 200,000 clones, 92% of them singletons, with around 1.2% in the top ten. Sequencing used peripheral blood. The receptor source for this set is a man aged 30-40 years with acute or convalescent COVID-19. The CDR3 runs from the conserved cysteine through the conserved F or W. D genes are given only for firm matches.

V gene: TRBV7-9
D gene: TRBD1
J gene: TRBJ2-5
CDR3 DNA: TGTGCCAGCAGCTTAGCGCTGGTACGGACAGGGGGCTTGGGGACCCAGTACTTC
CDR3 protein: CASSLALVRTGGLGTQYF

V gene: TRBV10-2
D gene: TRBD2
J gene: TRBJ2-7
CDR3 DNA: TGCGCCAGCCGAGCACTAGCGGGAGGGCCTTTCTCCGAGCAGTACTTC
CDR3 protein: CASRALAGGPFSEQYF

V gene: TRBV6-6
D gene: .
J gene: TRBJ2-1
CDR3 DNA: TGTGCCAGCAGGAACCGGGACTCCCAAAAGGAGTTCTTC
CDR3 protein: CASRNRDSQKEFF

V gene: TRBV29-1
D gene: .
J gene: TRBJ1-4
CDR3 DNA: TGCAGCGTGGGCCGTCCGGATGAAAAACTGTTTTTT
CDR3 protein: CSVGRPDEKLFF

V gene: TRBV11-2
D gene: .
J gene: TRBJ1-5
CDR3 DNA: TGTGCCAGCAGCTTACAGGGAGGGCAGCCCCAGCATTTT
CDR3 protein: CASSLQGGQPQHF

V gene: TRBV19
D gene: .
J gene: TRBJ1-2
CDR3 DNA: TGTGCCAGTGTTGACAGCTATGGCTACACCTTC
CDR3 protein: CASVDSYGYTF

V gene: TRBV30
D gene: .
J gene: TRBJ1-2
CDR3 DNA: TGTGCCTGGACCGGTGGGGCCCTCTATGGCTACACCTTC
CDR3 protein: CAWTGGALYGYTF

V gene: TRBV6-5
D gene: TRBD1
J gene: TRBJ2-7
CDR3 DNA: TGTGCCACCCCGGGACAGGGCGTTTACGAGCAGTACTTC
CDR3 protein: CATPGQGVYEQYF

V gene: TRBV30
D gene: TRBD2
J gene: TRBJ2-3
CDR3 DNA: TGTGCCTGGACCCGGCTAGCGGGGGCCGACACAGATACGCAGTATTTT
CDR3 protein: CAWTRLAGADTDTQYF

V gene: TRBV27
D gene: .
J gene: TRBJ2-1
CDR3 DNA: TGTGCCAGCAGCCGACCACAGGGTTCCTACAATGAGCAGTTCTTC
CDR3 protein: CASSRPQGSYNEQFF

V gene: TRBV2
D gene: .
J gene: TRBJ2-1
CDR3 DNA: TGTGCCAGTCGACAAACGTCCCAAAATGAGCAGTTCTTC
CDR3 protein: CASRQTSQNEQFF

V gene: TRBV4-2
D gene: .
J gene: TRBJ1-2
CDR3 DNA: TGTGCCAGCAGCCAAGATCAAAGTTTTGCCCGGGGTGGTAATGGCTACACCTTC
CDR3 protein: CASSQDQSFARGGNGYTF

V gene: TRBV28
D gene: .
J gene: TRBJ1-1
CDR3 DNA: TGTGCCAGCAGCCTGTCGGGGGGTATGAACACTGAAGCTTTCTTT
CDR3 protein: CASSLSGGMNTEAFF

V gene: TRBV2
D gene: .
J gene: TRBJ2-3
CDR3 DNA: TGTGCCAGCAGAAGGCGGTTAGGCACAGATACGCAGTATTTT
CDR3 protein: CASRRRLGTDTQYF

V gene: TRBV6-5
D gene: TRBD1
J gene: TRBJ1-1
CDR3 DNA: TGTGCCAGCAATTCCTGGACAGGGGGCACTGAAGCTTTCTTT
CDR3 protein: CASNSWTGGTEAFF

V gene: TRBV10-3
D gene: .
J gene: TRBJ2-1
CDR3 DNA: TGTGCCATCAGTGAGTACCCCGGGACTAATGAGCAGTTCTTC
CDR3 protein: CAISEYPGTNEQFF